Listed below are T cell receptor beta chains from one sample, sequenced in a study of cytomegalovirus exposure and HLA in healthy donors. The repertoire was sequenced with immunoSEQ multiplex PCR; TCRdb's copy has only in-frame clones and lacks some. The sample contains approximately 160,000 clones, 65% to 70% of which appear only once. The sequencing input was PBMCs. These receptors all come from a woman under 30 in good health and CMV-seropositive. Both conserved end residues are part of each CDR3. Each record gives: clone size, D gene, J gene, V gene, CDR3 protein, CDR3 DNA. The D gene is left open where the match is weak. The size entry is marked missing in some rows and otherwise reads once, few, many or a size class.

size: few
D: .
J: TRBJ1-1
V: TRBV5-6
CDR3: CASSWGQGTEAFF
DNA: TGTGCCAGCAGCTGGGGACAAGGCACTGAAGCTTTCTTT

size: .
D: .
J: TRBJ2-3
V: TRBV7-6
CDR3: CASSMNRVTDTQYF
DNA: TGTGCCAGCAGCATGAACAGGGTCACAGATACGCAGTATTTT

size: .
D: TRBD1
J: TRBJ1-1
V: TRBV25-1
CDR3: CASSEVFGDRGQTEAFF
DNA: TGTGCCAGCAGTGAAGTGTTCGGGGACAGGGGGCAGACTGAAGCTTTCTTT

size: .
D: .
J: TRBJ1-1
V: TRBV23-1
CDR3: CASSLKPNTEAFF
DNA: TGCGCCAGCAGTCTGAAGCCGAACACTGAAGCTTTCTTT

size: .
D: TRBD1
J: TRBJ1-5
V: TRBV30
CDR3: CAWTVGQGNQPQHF
DNA: TGTGCCTGGACCGTTGGACAGGGTAATCAGCCCCAGCATTTT

size: .
D: TRBD1
J: TRBJ2-7
V: TRBV6-5
CDR3: CASSLNRQGYEQYF
DNA: TGTGCCAGCAGTTTAAATCGACAGGGCTACGAGCAGTACTTC

size: once
D: .
J: TRBJ1-1
V: TRBV4-1
CDR3: CASSQYSEDTEAFF
DNA: TGCGCCAGCAGCCAGTATTCAGAGGACACTGAAGCTTTCTTT

size: .
D: .
J: TRBJ1-4
V: TRBV7-8
CDR3: CASTRLGQGDPTNEKLFF
DNA: TGTGCCAGCACCCGATTGGGGCAGGGCGATCCGACTAATGAAAAACTGTTTTTT

size: .
D: .
J: TRBJ2-7
V: TRBV27
CDR3: CASSPDWLYEQYF
DNA: TGTGCCAGCAGTCCGGACTGGCTTTACGAGCAGTACTTC

size: .
D: .
J: TRBJ2-3
V: TRBV7-9
CDR3: CASSLVVFGVLTDTQYF
DNA: TGTGCCAGCAGCTTAGTAGTGTTTGGAGTCCTCACAGATACGCAGTATTTT

size: .
D: .
J: TRBJ2-3
V: TRBV27
CDR3: CASSLNRPEDTQYF
DNA: TGTGCCAGCAGTTTAAACAGGCCTGAAGATACGCAGTATTTT

size: .
D: .
J: TRBJ1-3
V: TRBV6-6
CDR3: CASSYDSIMGNTIYF
DNA: TGTGCCAGCAGTTACGATAGCATAATGGGAAACACCATATATTTT

size: .
D: .
J: TRBJ2-3
V: TRBV4-2
CDR3: CASSQESGTDTQYF
DNA: TGTGCCAGCAGCCAAGAATCGGGCACAGATACGCAGTATTTT

size: .
D: .
J: TRBJ2-3
V: TRBV7-9
CDR3: CASNLKSTGLTDTQYF
DNA: TGTGCCAGCAACTTAAAGTCCACAGGCCTCACAGATACGCAGTATTTT

size: .
D: .
J: TRBJ2-5
V: TRBV10-3
CDR3: CAISEGAGETQYF
DNA: TGTGCCATCAGTGAAGGGGCGGGGGAGACCCAGTACTTC

size: once
D: .
J: TRBJ1-2
V: TRBV7-9
CDR3: CASSSPRGDGYTF
DNA: TGTGCCAGCAGCTCACCCCGGGGGGATGGCTACACCTTC

size: .
D: .
J: TRBJ1-1
V: TRBV28
CDR3: CASSSGRGGRIAFF
DNA: TGTGCCAGCAGTTCCGGGAGGGGGGGGCGCATAGCTTTCTTT

size: .
D: .
J: TRBJ2-7
V: TRBV5-6
CDR3: CASSFGTQTYEQYF
DNA: TGTGCCAGCAGCTTCGGGACACAGACCTACGAGCAGTACTTC

size: .
D: TRBD1
J: TRBJ2-2
V: TRBV6-1
CDR3: CASSRTGGMSGELFF
DNA: TGTGCCAGCAGTAGGACAGGGGGTATGAGCGGGGAGCTGTTTTTT

size: .
D: TRBD1
J: TRBJ1-4
V: TRBV10-3
CDR3: CAISESPGRGRYEKLFF
DNA: TGTGCCATCAGTGAGTCCCCCGGAAGGGGGCGTTATGAAAAACTGTTTTTT

size: .
D: .
J: TRBJ2-1
V: TRBV9
CDR3: CASSKSGDRYNEQFF
DNA: TGTGCCAGCAGCAAATCGGGAGATCGCTACAATGAGCAGTTCTTC

size: .
D: TRBD1
J: TRBJ1-1
V: TRBV27
CDR3: CASRPRSDRATEAFF
DNA: TGTGCCAGCAGACCGAGGAGCGACAGGGCCACTGAAGCTTTCTTT

size: .
D: .
J: TRBJ2-7
V: TRBV4-1
CDR3: CASSQTDSPNEQYF
DNA: TGCGCCAGCAGCCAAACGGACAGTCCGAACGAGCAGTACTTC

size: once
D: TRBD1
J: TRBJ2-1
V: TRBV6-5
CDR3: CASSYRGRGYNEQFF
DNA: TGTGCCAGCAGTTACAGGGGGCGCGGCTACAATGAGCAGTTCTTC

size: .
D: TRBD2
J: TRBJ2-1
V: TRBV2
CDR3: CASSVDSGNNEQFF
DNA: TGTGCCAGCAGTGTAGATAGCGGGAACAATGAGCAGTTCTTC

size: once
D: TRBD2
J: TRBJ2-7
V: TRBV5-8
CDR3: CASSLRRSGSYEQYF
DNA: TGTGCCAGCAGCTTACGTCGCAGCGGGAGCTACGAGCAGTACTTC

size: .
D: TRBD1
J: TRBJ1-5
V: TRBV19
CDR3: CASDRPKVGTGGNQPQHF
DNA: TGTGCCAGTGATAGGCCGAAGGTAGGGACAGGGGGCAATCAGCCCCAGCATTTT

size: .
D: .
J: TRBJ2-7
V: TRBV9
CDR3: CASSVTPSYEQYF
DNA: TGTGCCAGCAGCGTAACACCCTCATACGAGCAGTACTTC

size: few
D: .
J: TRBJ2-7
V: TRBV4-2
CDR3: CASSERTDGPYEQYF
DNA: TGTGCCAGCAGCGAAAGGACAGATGGTCCCTACGAGCAGTACTTC

size: .
D: .
J: TRBJ2-5
V: TRBV11-2
CDR3: CASSPRGPTGRAQETQYF
DNA: TGTGCCAGCAGCCCACGGGGCCCCACAGGGAGGGCTCAAGAGACCCAGTACTTC

size: .
D: .
J: TRBJ2-3
V: TRBV9
CDR3: CASSPRTADTQYF
DNA: TGTGCCAGCAGCCCCCGGACAGCAGATACGCAGTATTTT

size: .
D: .
J: TRBJ1-2
V: TRBV7-9
CDR3: CASSLKDKSLRGYTF
DNA: TGTGCCAGCAGCTTAAAGGACAAGAGCCTCCGTGGCTACACCTTC

size: few
D: TRBD1
J: TRBJ1-1
V: TRBV7-9
CDR3: CASSLLRTGDEAFF
DNA: TGTGCCAGCAGCTTATTAAGGACAGGGGATGAAGCTTTCTTT

size: few
D: TRBD2
J: TRBJ2-1
V: TRBV30
CDR3: CAWSGLAGGSNEQFF
DNA: TGTGCCTGGAGTGGGCTAGCGGGAGGGTCAAATGAGCAGTTCTTC

size: .
D: TRBD2
J: TRBJ2-2
V: TRBV7-8
CDR3: CASSSSVGLAGGGELFF
DNA: TGTGCCAGCAGCTCGTCAGTGGGACTAGCGGGGGGCGGGGAGCTGTTTTTT

size: .
D: TRBD2
J: TRBJ2-3
V: TRBV6-5
CDR3: CASRDTGGGTDTQYF
DNA: TGTGCCAGCAGGGACACGGGAGGCGGCACAGATACGCAGTATTTT

size: .
D: .
J: TRBJ2-7
V: TRBV7-9
CDR3: CASSPGGVYEQYF
DNA: TGTGCCAGCAGCCCGGGCGGGGTTTACGAGCAGTACTTC

size: .
D: .
J: TRBJ1-3
V: TRBV7-9
CDR3: CASSLNTGFGNTIYF
DNA: TGTGCCAGCAGCTTAAACACGGGGTTCGGAAACACCATATATTTT

size: .
D: TRBD1
J: TRBJ1-1
V: TRBV18
CDR3: CASSPRTGGGFDEAFF
DNA: TGTGCCAGCTCACCAAGGACAGGGGGGGGGTTTGATGAAGCTTTCTTT

size: few
D: TRBD2
J: TRBJ2-3
V: TRBV7-9
CDR3: CASSWGGTSGKDTQYF
DNA: TGTGCCAGCAGCTGGGGCGGGACTAGCGGGAAGGATACGCAGTATTTT

size: .
D: TRBD1
J: TRBJ1-2
V: TRBV5-1
CDR3: CASSFEGAVLGYTF
DNA: TGCGCCAGCAGCTTCGAGGGGGCTGTCCTGGGCTACACCTTC

size: .
D: .
J: TRBJ2-7
V: TRBV2
CDR3: CASSPQGQPNEQYF
DNA: TGTGCCAGCAGTCCCCAAGGACAGCCAAACGAGCAGTACTTC

size: .
D: .
J: TRBJ2-1
V: TRBV19
CDR3: CASRRPGEYNEQFF
DNA: TGTGCCAGTAGGAGGCCGGGGGAATACAATGAGCAGTTCTTC

size: .
D: .
J: TRBJ2-7
V: TRBV19
CDR3: CASSIAPPRFGYEQYF
DNA: TGTGCCAGTAGTATAGCCCCCCCCAGGTTCGGCTACGAGCAGTACTTC

size: .
D: .
J: TRBJ2-1
V: TRBV19
CDR3: CASREFNEQFF
DNA: TGTGCCAGCAGGGAATTCAATGAGCAGTTCTTC

size: few
D: TRBD2
J: TRBJ2-2
V: TRBV14
CDR3: CASRLAGAGELFF
DNA: TGTGCCAGCCGACTAGCGGGAGCCGGGGAGCTGTTTTTT

size: .
D: .
J: TRBJ2-7
V: TRBV2
CDR3: CASIYGEVGEQYF
DNA: TGTGCCAGCATTTATGGGGAGGTCGGCGAGCAGTACTTC

size: few
D: .
J: TRBJ2-2
V: TRBV29-1
CDR3: CSAGTRAGGELFF
DNA: TGCAGCGCCGGGACAAGGGCCGGCGGGGAGCTGTTTTTT

size: .
D: .
J: TRBJ1-2
V: TRBV4-2
CDR3: CASSQESDGGYTF
DNA: TGTGCCAGCAGCCAAGAGAGCGATGGCGGCTACACCTTC

size: .
D: .
J: TRBJ2-7
V: TRBV4-1
CDR3: CASRPTGRGDEQYF
DNA: TGCGCCAGCAGACCAACGGGCAGGGGAGACGAGCAGTACTTC

size: .
D: TRBD2
J: TRBJ2-5
V: TRBV19
CDR3: CASSSSSGRQTQYF
DNA: TGTGCCAGTAGTAGTTCTAGCGGGAGGCAGACCCAGTACTTC

size: .
D: TRBD1
J: TRBJ2-4
V: TRBV7-8
CDR3: CASTPQRGRRQGLNIQYF
DNA: TGTGCCAGCACCCCCCAGAGGGGACGGAGACAGGGTCTAAACATTCAGTACTTC

size: .
D: .
J: TRBJ2-7
V: TRBV27
CDR3: CASSIITGSSGEQYF
DNA: TGTGCCAGCAGTATCATTACCGGGTCATCCGGCGAGCAGTACTTC

size: .
D: .
J: TRBJ2-1
V: TRBV7-2
CDR3: CASSSDFDSYNEQFF
DNA: TGTGCCAGCAGCTCGGACTTTGACTCCTACAATGAGCAGTTCTTC